The clone carrying this T cell receptor beta chain was counted at least ten times. The antigen is unknown. The investigators amplified TCR beta CDR3 regions from RNA transcripts. TCR CDR3 regions were first amplified by RT-PCR with HTBI primers. Each CDR3 protein is one row after TCRdb ran MiXCR on the multiplex PCR reads. Of 350,000 or so distinct CDR3 sequences listed, around 18% are singletons. Each 10 ml fresh peripheral blood draw supplied the PBMCs. This sample stems from a study of T cells in Graves' hyperthyroidism and ophthalmopathy. CDR3 size: 17 residues. Germline lookup yields CDR1 MNHEY and CDR2 SVGEGT. The trim removed 7 bases at V and 3 bases at J, leaving 11 bases unmatched. General study findings and limits: Among clonotypes expanded in thyroid above 0.001, most were also found in blood.

The sequenced sample was blood. The chain uses TRBV6-2 or TRBV6-3 and TRBJ2-2; TRBD1 matches at 10 bases. This clonotype was obtained from a woman between 40 and 50 years old with Graves' ophthalmopathy. DNA for the CDR3: TGTGCCAGCACCCTCCAACGACAGGGGGCATACACCGGGGAGCTGTTTTTT. As protein: CASTLQRQGAYTGELFF.